Sequencing of this TCR beta chain was carried out in a study of CD8+ T cells in alopecia areata. Study-wide results and caveats: Lesional scalp, especially alopecia totalis/universalis, showed higher clonality than normal scalp. Researchers reported that TCR sharing among patients proved less clear than in mice, possibly HLA-linked.

About this clone itself: Its target is unknown.

The CDR3 consists of 13 residues. Germline V gene data show CDR1 as SGDLS and CDR2 as YYNGEE. V lost 2 bases to trimming and J lost 7 bases, with 13 bases between them. Peripheral blood and lesional scalp punch biopsies came from alopecia areata patients. In each case, RNA was isolated and then reverse transcribed into cDNA as the sequencing template. The data were produced by immunoSEQ multiplex PCR, yet TCRdb's version contains in-frame clones alone and is incomplete. The sample lists about 250,000 clones; roughly two thirds were seen once. The source material was CD4+ T cells sorted from blood, sampled at week 0. The clonotype originates from a human donor with alopecia areata. The chain joins TRBV9 to TRBJ2-7; D is unresolved. DNA of the CDR3: TGTGCCAGCAGCGTTTTAAGTACATCAGAGCAGTACTTC. Amino acids: CASSVLSTSEQYF.